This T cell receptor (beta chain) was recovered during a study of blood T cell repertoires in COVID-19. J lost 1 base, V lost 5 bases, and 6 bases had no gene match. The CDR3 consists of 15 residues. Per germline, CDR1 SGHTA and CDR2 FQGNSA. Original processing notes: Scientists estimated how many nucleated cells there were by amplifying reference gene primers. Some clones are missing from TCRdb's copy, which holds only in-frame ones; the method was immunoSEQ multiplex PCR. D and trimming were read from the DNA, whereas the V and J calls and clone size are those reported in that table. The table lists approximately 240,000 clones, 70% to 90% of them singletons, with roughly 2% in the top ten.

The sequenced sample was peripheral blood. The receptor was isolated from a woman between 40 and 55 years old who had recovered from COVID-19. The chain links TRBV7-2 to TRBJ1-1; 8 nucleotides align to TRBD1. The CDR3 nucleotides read TGTGCCAGCAGCACCCCACAGGGGGGGAACACTGAAGCTTTCTTT. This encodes CASSTPQGGNTEAFF.